The clone carrying this T cell receptor beta chain was counted at least ten times. Antigen specificity is unknown. Time point denoted: patch test 3, about 24 weeks after DPC sensitization. As for treatment: therapeutic diphenylcyclopropenone sensitization with weekly scalp DPC. Ahead of each patch test application, blood was drawn. The data derive from a study of human T cells and chemical hapten exposure. Unique molecular identifiers were attached to individual cDNA molecules within the library. In TCRdb, the RACE reads were re-called with MiXCR into one record per CDR3 protein. The repertoire has 150,000 to 200,000 distinct CDR3 sequences, under 25% of them found once; the top ten carry under 2.5%. General observations from the study: Sensitization with DPC brought no change to TCRs above 1 in 1000 in frequency.

In germline, CDR1 is MNHEY, CDR2 SVGEGT. Trimming removed 6 bases at V and 4 bases at J, with 15 bases between. The CDR3 is 14 residues long. Material: whole blood, obtained in connection with sensitization to the hapten diphenylcyclopropenone (DPC). The sequence derives from a woman between 40 and 55 years old with alopecia areata. Some clones in this sample may be carry-over from other donors' samples. The chain joins TRBV6-2 or TRBV6-3 to TRBJ1-1, with D unresolved. In DNA, the CDR3 is TGTGCCAGCAGCCCAGACTTTTGGGGCACTGAAGCTTTCTTT. Translating gives CASSPDFWGTEAFF.